One and the same sample provided the 26 T cell receptor beta chains below, sequenced in a study of cytomegalovirus exposure and HLA in healthy donors. Clones were read by immunoSEQ multiplex PCR, and TCRdb kept only the in-frame ones, dropping some. The repertoire consists of about 270,000 clones, with approximately 83% occurring once and the leading ten covering about 1%. The sample consisted of PBMCs. The receptors derive from a woman under 30 in good health and CMV-seronegative.

The chain is built from TRBV5-1 and TRBJ2-1, with D possibly TRBD2 on 5 matching bases. The V end lost 0 bases, the J end lost 0 bases, and 13 bases lay between the germline ends. The CDR3 has 17 amino acids. In germline, CDR1 is SGHRS, CDR2 YFSETQ. CDR3 residues: CASSLVAAVSSYNEQFF. The DNA of the CDR3 is TGCGCCAGCAGCTTGGTCGCAGCGGTAAGCTCCTACAATGAGCAGTTCTTC.

V usage is TRBV7-8 and J usage is TRBJ2-1; tentative D call: TRBD1 (7 bases). V lost 5 bases, J lost 9 bases, and 26 bases lay in between. Germline CDR1 and CDR2: SGHVS and FQNEAQ. CDR3 length: 17 amino acids. The CDR3 reads CASSGGSGTVIRSEQFF. CDR3 nucleotides: TGTGCCAGCAGCGGAGGGTCCGGGACAGTCATACGGAGTGAGCAGTTCTTC.

The chain couples TRBV7-2 to TRBJ1-1; the D gene is possibly TRBD1 (6 bases). The germline V gene has CDR1 SGHTA and CDR2 FQGNSA. The ends were cut back, 5 bases at V and 1 base at J, with 8 bases in the middle. This CDR3 region has 13 residues. The DNA for the CDR3 is TGTGCCAGCAGCCTGGACAGGAACACTGAAGCTTTCTTT. Encoded protein: CASSLDRNTEAFF.

V gene TRBV6-5 combines with J gene TRBJ2-1; TRBD1 aligns across 8 bases. V lost 6 bases, J lost 6 bases, and 7 bases stayed unmatched. The CDR3 totals 14 residues. Germline-derived CDR1 and CDR2 are MNHEY and SVGAGI. Written as DNA, the CDR3 is TGTGCCAGCAGCCAGGGGGCGCGGGTCAATGAGCAGTTCTTC. Translation: CASSQGARVNEQFF.

In its sample, this clone was seen a few times. The chain is built from TRBV6-5 and TRBJ2-3; D might be TRBD1 (6 bases). V lost 6 bases and J lost 4, with 14 bases in between. The CDR3 has 14 residues. The germline gives CDR1 MNHEY, CDR2 SVGAGI. The CDR3 loop is CASRVATGSDTQYF. The CDR3 DNA reads as TGTGCCAGCAGAGTGGCAACAGGGTCAGATACGCAGTATTTT.

This clone was recorded a few times. V gene TRBV2 combines with J gene TRBJ2-7; TRBD1 matches 8 bases. This CDR3 has 13 amino acids. The germline CDR1 and CDR2 sequences are SNHLY and FYNNEI. The V and J ends lost 2 bases and 7 bases, in that order; junction bases with no gene match: 4. CDR3 protein: CASSEQGAGEQYF. The CDR3, as DNA: TGTGCCAGCAGTGAACAGGGGGCGGGAGAGCAGTACTTC.

The chain couples TRBV19 to TRBJ2-3, with 12 nucleotides matching TRBD2. Germline V gives CDR1 LNHDA, CDR2 SQIVND (reference sequence). The CDR3 extends over 16 amino acids. Germline trimming cut 3 bases from V and 9 bases from J; bases unmatched to any gene: 10. CDR3 sequence: CASSIPPSLAGGTQYF. For the CDR3, the DNA is TGTGCCAGTAGTATCCCCCCAAGCCTAGCGGGGGGGACGCAGTATTTT.

This clone was found once. This chain joins TRBV5-6 and TRBJ2-1, with D unresolved. Germline V CDR1 and CDR2: SGHDT, YYEEEE. The V end was cut by 4 bases, the J end by 4 bases, with 9 bases between. The length of the CDR3 is 13 residues. The CDR3 loop is CASSTQAYNEQFF. The CDR3 DNA reads TGTGCCAGCAGCACCCAGGCTTACAATGAGCAGTTCTTC.

The chain links TRBV7-2 to TRBJ2-1; a possible D gene is TRBD2 (6 bases). Germline V gene data show CDR1 as SGHTA and CDR2 as FQGNSA. The CDR3 consists of 14 residues. Trimming left V 1 base short and J 12 bases short, with 16 bases between. The CDR3 sequence: CASSLDSRAGSQFF. CDR3 coding DNA: TGTGCCAGCAGCTTAGACAGTCGCGCGGGGTCGCAGTTCTTC.

The J gene is TRBJ1-5, the V gene TRBV5-1, with D possibly TRBD1 on 5 matching bases. In germline, CDR1 is SGHRS, CDR2 YFSETQ. The CDR3 length is 15 residues. Trimming removed 3 bases at V and 2 bases at J, with 12 bases between. The DNA for the CDR3 is TGCGCCAGCAGCTCGGCAGGGCTAGGCAATCAGCCCCAGCATTTT. This encodes CASSSAGLGNQPQHF.

The chain employs TRBV10-3 and TRBJ1-2; 8 bases agree with TRBD1. The CDR3 contains 14 residues. The V and J ends lost 5 bases and 1 base, in that order; junction bases with no gene match: 3. The germline gives CDR1 ENHRY, CDR2 SYGVKD. The DNA for the CDR3 is TGTGCCATCAGTACCGGACAGGGTAACTATGGCTACACCTTC. The encoded protein is CAISTGQGNYGYTF.

The chain joins TRBV30 to TRBJ1-2; D might be TRBD1 (6 bases). The CDR3 totals 14 residues. CDR1 and CDR2 from the germline V gene are GTSNPN and SVGIG (reference sequence). V lost 7 bases, J lost 3 bases, and 18 bases lay in between. The CDR3 region has the DNA TGTGCCTTATCCACGGGCGCAGGGGACTATGGCTACACCTTC. The encoded protein is CALSTGAGDYGYTF.

The chain recombines TRBV5-1 with TRBJ1-2; 10 positions agree with TRBD1. Unmatched junction bases numbered 8, after V lost 2 bases and J lost 4 bases. The germline CDR1 and CDR2 sequences are SGHRS and YFSETQ. The CDR3 covers 16 residues. The CDR3 DNA sequence: TGCGCCAGCAGCTTTGAAGGGACAGGGGAGACCTATGGCTACACCTTC. Its translation: CASSFEGTGETYGYTF. Complete variable domain (other parts from reference TRBV5-1 and TRBJ1-2): KAGVTQTPRYLIKTRGQQVTLSCSPISGHRSVSWYQQTPGQGLQFLFEYFSETQRNKGNFPGRFSGRQFSNSRSEMNVSTLELGDSALYLCASSFEGTGETYGYTFGSGTRLTVV.

This clone was counted ten times or more. J is TRBJ1-1 and V is TRBV9, with TRBD1 as a possible D gene (5 bases). Trimming removed 0 bases at V and 1 base at J, with 16 bases between. This CDR3 is built from 17 residues. Germline values: CDR1 SGDLS, CDR2 YYNGEE. The CDR3 loop reads CASSVDGRQLKNTEAFF. The CDR3 DNA is TGTGCCAGCAGCGTAGATGGGCGACAGCTGAAGAACACTGAAGCTTTCTTT.

The chain combines TRBV5-1 with TRBJ1-4; TRBD1 might be the D (5 bases). Between the trimmed V and J ends, which lost 1 base and 1 base, there was a span of 17 bases. The CDR3 contains 18 residues. The germline V gene encodes CDR1 SGHRS and CDR2 YFSETQ. CDR3 sequence reads: CASSLISGAGGTNEKLFF. As DNA, the CDR3 is TGCGCCAGCAGCTTGATTTCCGGGGCCGGGGGAACTAATGAAAAACTGTTTTTT.

This chain joins TRBV2 and TRBJ2-1, with 7 nucleotides matching TRBD1. This CDR3 is built from 15 residues. V lost 3 bases, J lost 6 bases, and 8 bases stayed unmatched. CDR1 and CDR2 from the germline V gene are SNHLY and FYNNEI. The CDR3 DNA is TGTGCCAGCAGTGAGGAACAGGCAGGGGGCAATGAGCAGTTCTTC. Translated: CASSEEQAGGNEQFF. Full variable domain (outside the CDR3, taken from reference TRBV2 and TRBJ2-1): EPEVTQTPSHQVTQMGQEVILRCVPISNHLYFYWYRQILGQKVEFLVSFYNNEISEKSEIFDDQFSVERPDGSNFTLKIRSTKLEDSAMYFCASSEEQAGGNEQFFGPGTRLTVL.

The V and J genes are TRBV29-1 and TRBJ2-7, with a possible D match to TRBD2 (7 bases). There are 13 residues in the CDR3. The germline V and J ends were trimmed by 5 bases and 2 bases, with 13 bases remaining between them. Per germline, CDR1 SQVTM and CDR2 ANQGSEA. The CDR3 region is CSVRGREPYEQYF. In nucleotides, the CDR3 is TGCAGCGTTCGGGGGCGGGAGCCCTACGAGCAGTACTTC.

The chain joins TRBV5-1 to TRBJ2-1; 14 bases match TRBD2. Germline values: CDR1 SGHRS, CDR2 YFSETQ. V lost 4 bases, J lost 2 bases, and 2 bases stayed unmatched. There are 16 residues in the CDR3. Here the CDR3 reads CASSPTSGRAYNEQFF. The CDR3 DNA reads TGCGCCAGCAGCCCGACTAGCGGGAGGGCCTACAATGAGCAGTTCTTC.

The rearrangement joins TRBV5-6 to TRBJ1-2; TRBD1 matches at 8 bases. There are 16 residues in the CDR3. CDR1 SGHDT and CDR2 YYEEEE come from the germline V gene. V shed 3 bases, J shed 5 bases, and the junction held 12 bases outside the gene matches. CDR3 in DNA: TGTGCCAGCAGCTCCAGTTCCCACAGGGGGTGGTATGGCTACACCTTC. Its translation: CASSSSSHRGWYGYTF.

The chain uses TRBV27 and TRBJ1-2, with 7 bases that match TRBD1. Germline CDR1 is MNHEY and CDR2 is SMNVEV (reference sequence). V was pared by 5 bases and J by 8 bases, with 14 bases of the junction left unmatched. This CDR3 is built from 15 residues. The DNA for the CDR3 is TGTGCCAGCAGTCCATCGACAGGGTATGGCCGGGGCTACACCTTC. Translating gives CASSPSTGYGRGYTF.

This clone was detected a few times. This chain joins TRBV30 and TRBJ1-5; no firm D call. There are 14 residues in the CDR3. CDR1 is GTSNPN, CDR2 SVGIG, per germline (reference sequence). V lost 3 bases to trimming and J lost 1 base, with 10 bases between them. Here the CDR3 DNA reads TGTGCCTGGAGCATTTCGGGGAGCAATCAGCCCCAGCATTTT. Its translation: CAWSISGSNQPQHF.

The chain has TRBV5-4 and TRBJ2-7, with 7 bases aligning to TRBD2. CDR1 is SGHNT, CDR2 YYREEE, per germline (reference sequence). The CDR3 is 15 amino acids. The junction had 10 bases not matched to a gene; V was cut back by 4 bases and J by 3 bases. CDR3 amino acids: CASSPGGGGRYEQYF. The CDR3 DNA sequence: TGTGCCAGCAGCCCCGGCGGGGGAGGGCGCTACGAGCAGTACTTC. Variable domain in full (rest from reference TRBV5-4 and TRBJ2-7): ETGVTQSPTHLIKTRGQQVTLRCSSQSGHNTVSWYQQALGQGPQFIFQYYREEENGRGNFPPRFSGLQFPNYSSELNVNALELDDSALYLCASSPGGGGRYEQYFGPGTRLTVT.

This clone was seen only once. The chain uses TRBV5-6 and TRBJ2-7; 7 positions match TRBD1. There are 11 residues in the CDR3. V lost 4 bases, J lost 7 bases, and 2 bases stayed unmatched. Germline CDR1 reads SGHDT; CDR2 reads YYEEEE. The CDR3 bases are TGTGCCAGCAGCGGGGACAGAGAGCAGTACTTC. Its translation is CASSGDREQYF.

This chain links TRBV27 with TRBJ1-5; 9 nucleotides match TRBD1. Germline V CDR1 and CDR2: MNHEY, SMNVEV (reference sequence). There are 17 residues in the CDR3. V was pared by 6 bases and J by 3 bases, with 12 bases of the junction left unmatched. The CDR3 reads CASSHFFRTGVNQPQHF. DNA for the CDR3: TGTGCCAGCAGCCACTTTTTTAGGACAGGGGTCAATCAGCCCCAGCATTTT.

This clone was counted only a few times. The chain links TRBV6-5 to TRBJ1-6; 8 nucleotides align to TRBD1. The CDR3 is made up of 15 amino acids. After removal of 6 bases from V and 3 bases from J, the junction contained 4 bases not matched to a gene. The germline CDR1 and CDR2 sequences are MNHEY and SVGAGI. CDR3 bases: TGTGCCAGCAGCCGACAGGGGAGCTATAATTCACCCCTCCACTTT. It translates to CASSRQGSYNSPLHF.

The chain combines TRBV29-1 with TRBJ2-5, with TRBD2 matching over 12 bases. CDR3 length: 18 residues. Losses at the gene ends were 2 bases for V and 5 bases for J; bases not matched to a gene: 15. In germline, CDR1 is SQVTM, CDR2 ANQGSEA. DNA for the CDR3: TGCAGCGTTGAACTCCCGACTAGCGGGGGCCCGACGCTCGAGACCCAGTACTTC. It encodes CSVELPTSGGPTLETQYF.